What follows are 29 T cell receptor beta chains derived from one specimen sequenced in a study of T cell responses to AZD1222 COVID-19 vaccine. The protocol was immunoSEQ multiplex PCR, while the TCRdb copy is restricted to in-frame clones and leaves out a portion. The sample includes 90,000 or so clones, about 89% seen only once; the top ten take 5% to 6.5%. The material sequenced was peripheral blood, taken 28 days after the second AZD1222 dose. These receptors came from an adult who received the AZD1222 COVID-19 vaccine.

The chain couples TRBV6-5 to TRBJ1-3; tentatively, D is TRBD1 (5 bases). The CDR3 runs to 14 residues. Per germline, CDR1 MNHEY and CDR2 SVGAGI. With 5 bases removed from V and 3 bases from J, the gap between germline ends came to 11 bases. The CDR3 DNA follows: TGTGCCAGCAGTCCCGACGGGGGTGGAAACACCATATATTTT. Protein product: CASSPDGGGNTIYF.

The J gene is TRBJ1-1, the V gene TRBV18, with 8 bases lining up with TRBD1. Per the germline V gene, CDR1 is KGHSH and CDR2 is LQKENI. This CDR3 has 15 residues. V lost 4 bases and J lost 1; bases outside the gene matches: 5. In nucleotides, the CDR3 is TGTGCCAGCTCACGGGGTGGACAGGGGAACACTGAAGCTTTCTTT. Translation: CASSRGGQGNTEAFF. Combining the CDR3 with reference TRBV18 and TRBJ1-1 gives the whole variable domain NAGVMQNPRHLVRRRGQEARLRCSPMKGHSHVYWYRQLPEEGLKFMVYLQKENIIDESGMPKERFSAEFPKEGPSILRIQQVVRGDSAAYFCASSRGGQGNTEAFFGQGTRLTVV.

This chain connects TRBV14 to TRBJ1-2; tentative D call: TRBD1 (6 bases). This CDR3 is 14 amino acids long. V was clipped by 3 bases and J by 7 bases, with 15 bases between them. From germline, CDR1 is SGHDN and CDR2 FVKESK. The CDR3 here is CASSQEGGPFGYTF. The DNA for the CDR3 is TGTGCCAGCAGCCAGGAAGGGGGGCCTTTTGGCTACACCTTC.

V is TRBV9 and J is TRBJ2-1, with 7 bases matching TRBD2. The germline V gene encodes CDR1 SGDLS and CDR2 YYNGEE. The CDR3 totals 15 residues. The J segment lost 7 bases and the V segment lost 4 bases, leaving 11 bases of the junction unmatched. This chain's CDR3 is CASSLGGGPLNEQFF. CDR3 nucleotide sequence: TGTGCCAGCAGCCTAGGCGGGGGTCCCCTTAATGAGCAGTTCTTC.

This clone was seen only once. This chain links TRBV5-6 with TRBJ1-6; D gene ambiguous. Germline V gene data show CDR1 as SGHDT and CDR2 as YYEEEE. This CDR3 spans 15 amino acids. Trimming pared 3 bases from V and 3 bases from J, leaving 10 bases between. The CDR3 region has the DNA TGTGCCAGCAGCTCTGACCGACGCTATAATTCACCCCTCCACTTT. It codes for CASSSDRRYNSPLHF.

The sample holds a few counts of this clone. The rearrangement uses TRBV6-2 or TRBV6-3 and TRBJ2-1; 7 bases fit TRBD1. The junction had 9 bases not matched to a gene; V was cut back by 4 bases and J by 9 bases. This CDR3 is 14 amino acids long. Per the germline V gene, CDR1 is MNHEY and CDR2 is SVGEGT. CDR3 DNA: TGTGCCAGCAGTTTTGACAGGGCCCGTACTGAGCAGTTCTTC. This translates into CASSFDRARTEQFF.

The genes are TRBV27 and TRBJ1-6; D remains unclear. There are 14 residues in the CDR3. Germline CDR1 and CDR2: MNHEY and SMNVEV (reference sequence). Trimming took 6 bases from V and 9 from J, leaving 15 bases between them. The CDR3 spells CASSLGKLGSPLHF. CDR3 bases: TGTGCCAGCAGCTTAGGGAAGTTGGGTTCACCCCTCCACTTT.

The sample holds one count of this clone. The chain combines TRBV24-1 with TRBJ2-1; the D is unclear. This CDR3 spans 14 amino acids. The germline CDR1 and CDR2 sequences are KGHDR and SFDVKD. Trimming cost V 8 bases and J 9 bases, with 19 bases left between them. CDR3 amino acids: CATTESPGFGEQFF. In DNA, the CDR3 is TGTGCCACCACCGAATCCCCCGGGTTCGGTGAGCAGTTCTTC.

The chain couples TRBV21-1 to TRBJ1-2. TRBV21-1 is a recognized pseudogene. The CDR3 loop spans 15 amino acids. In DNA, the CDR3 is TGTGCCAGCAGCAAAGACGGAGGGGCAAACTATGGCTACACCTTC. It codes for CASSKDGGANYGYTF.

This clone was seen only a few times. This chain connects TRBV7-2 to TRBJ2-1; 8 bases map to TRBD1. V gave up 3 bases and J gave up 10 bases; unmatched junction bases: 17. Germline-derived CDR1 and CDR2 are SGHTA and FQGNSA. CDR3 length equals 17 residues. The CDR3 sequence is CASSFGYGQGSMREQFF. CDR3 nucleotide sequence: TGTGCCAGCAGCTTTGGATACGGACAGGGTTCGATGAGGGAGCAGTTCTTC.

The chain recombines TRBV6-5 with TRBJ1-5; D perhaps matches TRBD1 (6 bases). The CDR3 runs to 15 residues. CDR1 MNHEY and CDR2 SVGAGI come from the germline V gene. Trimming took off 4 bases at V and 6 bases at J, with 16 bases between the two ends. As DNA, the CDR3 is TGTGCCAGCAGTTTCGCTACCCTGGACAGTCAGCCCCAGCATTTT. Translating it yields CASSFATLDSQPQHF.

This clone was observed a handful of times. The chain is built from TRBV25-1 and TRBJ1-1; D remains unclear. This CDR3 is built from 15 residues. CDR1 is MGHDK, CDR2 SYGVNS, per germline. The ends were cut back, 4 bases at V and 5 bases at J, with 17 bases in the middle. The CDR3 DNA follows: TGTGCCAGCAGTGGTCCTGAGGAAGTAGTGACTGAAGCTTTCTTT. Amino acids: CASSGPEEVVTEAFF.

The rearrangement uses TRBV7-2 and TRBJ1-5, with no clear D. The CDR3 is made up of 14 amino acids. Germline lookup yields CDR1 SGHTA and CDR2 FQGNSA. Trimming pared 1 base from V and 3 bases from J, leaving 7 bases between. Here the CDR3 DNA reads TGTGCCAGCAGCTTAGGGCAGATCAATCAGCCCCAGCATTTT. Its translation is CASSLGQINQPQHF.

The chain is built from TRBV29-1 and TRBJ1-1; no firm D call. V was clipped by 3 bases and J by 4 bases, with 9 bases between them. This CDR3 has 12 amino acids. CDR1 and CDR2 (germline): SQVTM, ANQGSEA. The CDR3 region is CSVERSGTEAFF. The DNA of the CDR3 is TGCAGCGTTGAGAGGTCGGGCACTGAAGCTTTCTTT.

The chain has TRBV24-1 and TRBJ1-5; D may be TRBD1 (5 bases). The CDR3 length is 16 residues. Looked up from germline, CDR1 is KGHDR and CDR2 is SFDVKD. V was cut by 5 bases and J by 4 bases, with 17 bases left in between. The CDR3 DNA reads TGTGCCACCAGTGGGGGCAGCTCGACTCCTAATCAGCCCCAGCATTTT. It encodes CATSGGSSTPNQPQHF.

V usage is TRBV21-1 and J usage is TRBJ1-2. TRBV21-1 is annotated as a pseudogene. The CDR3 is 17 amino acids. CDR3 DNA: TGTGCCAGCAGCAAAGGGACCGCTGAAGGCCTTAACTATGGCTACACCTTC. Its protein is CASSKGTAEGLNYGYTF.

The chain uses TRBV10-3 and TRBJ1-1; perhaps TRBD1 as D (5 bases). CDR3 length: 12 amino acids. Germline lookup yields CDR1 ENHRY and CDR2 SYGVKD. Trimming shortened V by 3 bases and J by 13 bases, and 15 bases separated the two germline ends. The CDR3 loop is CAISDLGREGFF. For the CDR3, the DNA is TGTGCCATCAGTGACTTGGGCAGGGAGGGTTTCTTT.

The chain couples TRBV28 to TRBJ1-2; tentatively, D is TRBD1 (5 bases). The germline CDR1 and CDR2 sequences are MDHEN and SYDVKM. The CDR3 sequence is 15 residues long. The germline V and J ends were trimmed by 6 bases and 2 bases, with 16 bases remaining between them. The CDR3 DNA sequence: TGTGCCAGCAGAACTAGGGGTTCTGGGAACTATGGCTACACCTTC. Translating gives CASRTRGSGNYGYTF.

The chain links TRBV5-1 to TRBJ1-2; 7 nucleotides align to TRBD1. V gave up 3 bases and J gave up 0 bases; unmatched junction bases: 11. The CDR3 has 17 residues. The germline V gene encodes CDR1 SGHRS and CDR2 YFSETQ. The CDR3 sequence: CASSWTGQTNPNYGYTF. The DNA for the CDR3 is TGCGCCAGCAGCTGGACGGGACAGACTAATCCTAACTATGGCTACACCTTC.

The chain links TRBV6-5 to TRBJ1-6; D ambiguous. V was cut by 6 bases and J by 9 bases, with 9 bases left in between. The V gene's germline CDR1 is MNHEY and CDR2 SVGAGI. The CDR3 loop spans 12 amino acids. The CDR3 sequence: CASRGSVSPLHF. CDR3 DNA sequence: TGTGCCAGCAGAGGGTCCGTTTCACCCCTCCACTTT.

The chain carries TRBV6-2 or TRBV6-3 and TRBJ1-6; D gene unclear. The CDR3 spans 15 residues. The V end was cut by 5 bases, the J end by 4 bases, with 12 bases between. The germline V gene has CDR1 MNHEY and CDR2 SVGEGT. The DNA for the CDR3 is TGTGCCAGCAGTAACGAAGACATTTATAATTCACCCCTCCACTTT. Amino acid sequence: CASSNEDIYNSPLHF.

This clone has ten or more counts. The V call is TRBV21-1, the J call TRBJ1-4; whether TRBD1, the table's D call, matches the DNA was not checked. TRBV21-1 is labeled a pseudogene. CDR3 length: 15 amino acids. The CDR3 spells CASSGRGPTNEKLFF. The DNA for the CDR3 is TGTGCCAGCAGTGGAAGGGGTCCAACTAATGAAAAACTGTTTTTT.

CDR3 sequence (DNA): TGTGCCAGCAATGTCAGGATCCAAGAGACCCAGTACTTC. Translating gives CASNVRIQETQYF. The chain has TRBV12-3 or TRBV12-4 and TRBJ2-5; D remains ambiguous. The V gene lost 7 bases and the J gene lost 1 base, with 10 bases spanning the gap. CDR3 length: 13 amino acids.

The chain carries TRBV3-1 (or the pseudogene TRBV3-2) and TRBJ2-5, with 12 nucleotides matching TRBD2. V shed 3 bases, J shed 3 bases, and the junction held 11 bases outside the gene matches. The germline V gene has CDR1 LGHDT and CDR2 YNNKEL (reference sequence). The CDR3 extends over 18 amino acids. The CDR3 protein is CASSQDRNPSGGEETQYF. DNA of the CDR3: TGTGCCAGCAGCCAGGACCGCAATCCTAGCGGGGGGGAAGAGACCCAGTACTTC.

The genes are TRBV2 and TRBJ1-2; 9 nucleotides agree with TRBD1. The trim removed 4 bases at V and 5 bases at J, leaving 5 bases unmatched. Per the germline V gene, CDR1 is SNHLY and CDR2 is FYNNEI. This CDR3 region has 14 residues. CDR3: CASSGGQGVYGYTF. The CDR3 region has the DNA TGTGCCAGCAGTGGGGGACAGGGCGTATATGGCTACACCTTC.

This chain joins TRBV7-9 and TRBJ1-1; D is ambiguous. V lost 5 bases, J lost 1 base, and 8 bases lay in between. This CDR3 is 13 amino acids long. Germline-derived CDR1 and CDR2 are SEHNR and FQNEAQ (reference sequence). This CDR3 reads CASSPWANTEAFF. The CDR3 region has the DNA TGTGCCAGCAGCCCTTGGGCGAACACTGAAGCTTTCTTT.

The chain combines TRBV7-8 with TRBJ1-6, with TRBD1 as a possible D gene (6 bases). Per germline, CDR1 SGHVS and CDR2 FQNEAQ. V was cut by 4 bases and J by 6 bases, with 16 bases left in between. This CDR3 has 16 amino acids. DNA for the CDR3: TGTGCCAGCAGCTCCGGACAGCTGCTAGGTAATTCACCCCTCCACTTT. Translation gives CASSSGQLLGNSPLHF.

The rearrangement joins TRBV7-3 to TRBJ1-1; the D gene is possibly TRBD1 (6 bases). CDR3 length: 12 residues. Germline V CDR1 and CDR2: SGHTA, FQGTGA. The ends were cut back, 4 bases at V and 9 bases at J, with 12 bases in the middle. The CDR3, as DNA: TGTGCCAGCAGCTCTCGTAGGGGGAAAGCTTTCTTT. Translated, it gives CASSSRRGKAFF.

The V gene is TRBV5-6, the J gene TRBJ1-1; D uncertain. This CDR3 contains 14 residues. Trimming left V 5 bases short and J 0 bases short, with 11 bases between. Germline CDR1 and CDR2: SGHDT and YYEEEE. The CDR3 DNA follows: TGTGCCAGCAGTCCAGACACTTTGAACACTGAAGCTTTCTTT. Its protein is CASSPDTLNTEAFF. The full variable domain, its missing parts supplied by reference TRBV5-6 and TRBJ1-1, is DAGVTQSPTHLIKTRGQQVTLRCSPKSGHDTVSWYQQALGQGPQFIFQYYEEEERQRGNFPDRFSGHQFPNYSSELNVNALLLGDSALYLCASSPDTLNTEAFFGQGTRLTVV.